Each of the 13 T cell receptor beta chains below was sequenced from the same sample in a study of blood T cell repertoires in COVID-19 (dated by TCRdb to about 2020). Preparation of the library involved the immunoSEQ multiplex PCR assay. TCRdb mirrors the immuneACCESS table, restricted to in-frame sequences. Some clones are absent from its copies; in checked studies, under half trace to an unresolved V gene, and the reason for the others is unknown. This sample lists about 190,000 clones; roughly 81% were detected once. The ten largest account for more than 4.5% of the sample. Sequencing was carried out using peripheral blood. These receptors all come from a woman in her sixties or seventies with active or convalescent COVID-19.

This clone was counted a single time. The chain has TRBV9 and TRBJ1-3, with a possible D match to TRBD1 (5 bases). V was pared by 3 bases and J by 0 bases, with 22 bases between. This CDR3 is built from 19 residues. Germline V lookup: CDR1 SGDLS, CDR2 YYNGEE. The CDR3 region is CASSAELRGTRTSGNTIYF. The CDR3 nucleotides are TGTGCCAGCAGCGCAGAGCTGCGGGGCACACGAACCTCTGGAAACACCATATATTTT. The full variable domain, its missing parts supplied by reference TRBV9 and TRBJ1-3, is DSGVTQTPKHLITATGQRVTLRCSPRSGDLSVYWYQQSLDQGLQFLIQYYNGEERAKGNILERFSAQQFPDLHSELNLSSLELGDSALYFCASSAELRGTRTSGNTIYFGEGSWLTVV.

This clone occurred once. The V gene is TRBV7-3, the J gene TRBJ2-3, with 10 bases identical to TRBD2. CDR1 and CDR2 from the germline V gene are SGHTA and FQGTGA. There are 16 residues in the CDR3. J was trimmed by 0 bases and V by 2 bases; bases with no gene match: 2. CDR3 amino acids: CASSLLAGVSTDTQYF. Written as DNA, the CDR3 is TGTGCCAGCAGCTTACTAGCGGGAGTAAGCACAGATACGCAGTATTTT. Together with reference TRBV7-3 and TRBJ2-3, the CDR3 gives the full variable domain: GAGVSQTPSNKVTEKGKYVELRCDPISGHTALYWYRQSLGQGPEFLIYFQGTGAADDSGLPNDRFFAVRPEGSVSTLKIQRTERGDSAVYLCASSLLAGVSTDTQYFGPGTRLTVL.

The DNA for the CDR3 is TGTGCCAGCACCCCGCCACGGGGGGCCCTCCACTTT. Translation gives CASTPPRGALHF. The chain links TRBV28 to TRBJ1-6; D perhaps matches TRBD1 (5 bases). The CDR3 is made up of 12 amino acids. The V gene's germline CDR1 is MDHEN and CDR2 SYDVKM. Between the trimmed V and J ends, which lost 7 bases and 14 bases, there was a span of 15 bases. The whole variable domain, remainder taken from reference TRBV28 and TRBJ1-6, is DVKVTQSSRYLVKRTGEKVFLECVQDMDHENMFWYRQDPGLGLRLIYFSYDVKMKEKGDIPEGYSVSREKKERFSLILESASTNQTSMYLCASTPPRGALHFGNGTRLTVT.

This chain links TRBV2 with TRBJ1-2; 7 bases line up with TRBD1. The CDR3 runs 14 residues. The germline gives CDR1 SNHLY, CDR2 FYNNEI. The V and J ends lost 6 bases and 1 base, in that order; junction bases with no gene match: 5. CDR3 DNA sequence: TGTGCCAGCAGGGGGACAGTGGATAACTATGGCTACACCTTC. This translates into CASRGTVDNYGYTF.

This chain uses TRBV29-1 with TRBJ2-7, with 10 bases aligning to TRBD1. V was clipped by 4 bases and J by 7 bases; unmatched bases: 13. The CDR3 contains 15 residues. The germline V gene encodes CDR1 SQVTM and CDR2 ANQGSEA. The CDR3 spells CSVGRGTGDSGEQYF. The CDR3 bases are TGCAGCGTTGGAAGAGGGACAGGGGATTCCGGGGAGCAGTACTTC.

The chain joins TRBV5-1 to TRBJ1-6; D is unclear. CDR1 is SGHRS, CDR2 YFSETQ, per germline. The CDR3 length is 13 residues. The germline V and J ends were trimmed by 4 bases and 8 bases, with 10 bases remaining between them. The chain's CDR3 is CASSNGQDSPLHF. In DNA form, the CDR3 reads TGCGCCAGCAGCAACGGTCAAGATTCACCCCTCCACTTT. The whole variable domain, remainder taken from reference TRBV5-1 and TRBJ1-6, is KAGVTQTPRYLIKTRGQQVTLSCSPISGHRSVSWYQQTPGQGLQFLFEYFSETQRNKGNFPGRFSGRQFSNSRSEMNVSTLELGDSALYLCASSNGQDSPLHFGNGTRLTVT.

About this clone: The junction shows a germline mismatch at one end, possibly a read error. CDR3 amino acids: CASKDRGQGQPQHF. CDR3 DNA: TGTGCTAGCAAGGACAGGGGGCAGGGTCAGCCCCAGCATTTT. This chain uses TRBV2 with TRBJ1-5; 11 bases fit TRBD1. This CDR3 is built from 14 residues. CDR1 and CDR2 (germline): SNHLY, FYNNEI.

This clone was detected once. V usage is TRBV7-3 and J usage is TRBJ2-7; TRBD2 agrees at 7 bases. The V and J ends lost 2 bases and 1 base, in that order; junction bases with no gene match: 5. The CDR3 consists of 15 residues. Germline CDR1 reads SGHTA; CDR2 reads FQGTGA. The CDR3 here is CASSLQAGSSYEQYF. The CDR3 DNA follows: TGTGCCAGCAGCTTACAAGCGGGATCATCCTACGAGCAGTACTTC. Variable domain in full (rest from reference TRBV7-3 and TRBJ2-7): GAGVSQTPSNKVTEKGKYVELRCDPISGHTALYWYRQSLGQGPEFLIYFQGTGAADDSGLPNDRFFAVRPEGSVSTLKIQRTERGDSAVYLCASSLQAGSSYEQYFGPGTRLTVT.

This clone was recorded a few times. The chain links TRBV7-2 to TRBJ1-1; 10 bases match TRBD1. V was clipped by 1 base and J by 1 base; unmatched bases: 0. The CDR3 runs to 15 residues. From germline, CDR1 is SGHTA and CDR2 FQGNSA. CDR3 sequence reads: CASSLGTGGNTEAFF. DNA for the CDR3: TGTGCCAGCAGCTTAGGGACAGGGGGGAACACTGAAGCTTTCTTT. The full variable domain, rest sourced from reference TRBV7-2 and TRBJ1-1, is GAGVSQSPSNKVTEKGKDVELRCDPISGHTALYWYRQSLGQGLEFLIYFQGNSAPDKSGLPSDRFSAERTGGSVSTLTIQRTQQEDSAVYLCASSLGTGGNTEAFFGQGTRLTVV.

This clone was recorded once. The sample carries other DNA sequences with the same CDR3. V gene TRBV10-1 combines with J gene TRBJ2-2; weak D call: TRBD2 (5 bases). This CDR3 is built from 15 residues. The ends were cut back, 3 bases at V and 5 bases at J, with 13 bases in the middle. Germline V gene sequence: CDR1 WNHNN, CDR2 SYGVQD (reference sequence). The CDR3 here is CASSEGGSGTGELFF. The CDR3 DNA follows: TGCGCCAGCAGTGAAGGTGGGAGCGGAACCGGGGAGCTGTTTTTT.

The chain carries TRBV11-1 and TRBJ2-5, with 7 bases that match TRBD2. CDR3 length: 15 residues. The germline CDR1 and CDR2 sequences are SGHAT and FQDESV (reference sequence). Trimming removed 5 bases from V and 5 bases from J; junction bases left unmatched: 11. For the CDR3, the DNA is TGTGCCAGCAGCCTACGGCGGAGCGGGGTTGAGACCCAGTACTTC. This translates into CASSLRRSGVETQYF. Based on the CDR3 plus reference TRBV11-1 and TRBJ2-5, the full variable domain is EAEVAQSPRYKITEKSQAVAFWCDPISGHATLYWYRQILGQGPELLVQFQDESVVDDSQLPKDRFSAERLKGVDSTLKIQPAELGDSAMYLCASSLRRSGVETQYFGPGTRLLVL.

CDR3 amino acids: CASSARGTETQYF. CDR3 in DNA: TGTGCCAGCTCGGCCCGGGGTACCGAGACCCAGTACTTC. This rearrangement joins TRBV18 to TRBJ2-5, with D perhaps matching TRBD2 (5 bases). CDR1 and CDR2 (germline): KGHSH, LQKENI. The length of the CDR3 is 13 residues. Trimming cost V 6 bases and J 5 bases, with 13 bases left between them. The whole variable domain, filled in from reference TRBV18 and TRBJ2-5, reads NAGVMQNPRHLVRRRGQEARLRCSPMKGHSHVYWYRQLPEEGLKFMVYLQKENIIDESGMPKERFSAEFPKEGPSILRIQQVVRGDSAAYFCASSARGTETQYFGPGTRLLVL.

This clone was counted many times. This chain uses TRBV25-1 with TRBJ1-2, with D tentatively TRBD1 (6 bases). The CDR3 runs to 15 residues. Trimming pared 6 bases from V and 4 bases from J, leaving 18 bases between. From germline, CDR1 is MGHDK and CDR2 SYGVNS. This chain's CDR3 is CASSPWGGLVYGYTF. The CDR3 nucleotides are TGTGCCAGCAGCCCTTGGGGGGGGCTGGTCTATGGCTACACCTTC.